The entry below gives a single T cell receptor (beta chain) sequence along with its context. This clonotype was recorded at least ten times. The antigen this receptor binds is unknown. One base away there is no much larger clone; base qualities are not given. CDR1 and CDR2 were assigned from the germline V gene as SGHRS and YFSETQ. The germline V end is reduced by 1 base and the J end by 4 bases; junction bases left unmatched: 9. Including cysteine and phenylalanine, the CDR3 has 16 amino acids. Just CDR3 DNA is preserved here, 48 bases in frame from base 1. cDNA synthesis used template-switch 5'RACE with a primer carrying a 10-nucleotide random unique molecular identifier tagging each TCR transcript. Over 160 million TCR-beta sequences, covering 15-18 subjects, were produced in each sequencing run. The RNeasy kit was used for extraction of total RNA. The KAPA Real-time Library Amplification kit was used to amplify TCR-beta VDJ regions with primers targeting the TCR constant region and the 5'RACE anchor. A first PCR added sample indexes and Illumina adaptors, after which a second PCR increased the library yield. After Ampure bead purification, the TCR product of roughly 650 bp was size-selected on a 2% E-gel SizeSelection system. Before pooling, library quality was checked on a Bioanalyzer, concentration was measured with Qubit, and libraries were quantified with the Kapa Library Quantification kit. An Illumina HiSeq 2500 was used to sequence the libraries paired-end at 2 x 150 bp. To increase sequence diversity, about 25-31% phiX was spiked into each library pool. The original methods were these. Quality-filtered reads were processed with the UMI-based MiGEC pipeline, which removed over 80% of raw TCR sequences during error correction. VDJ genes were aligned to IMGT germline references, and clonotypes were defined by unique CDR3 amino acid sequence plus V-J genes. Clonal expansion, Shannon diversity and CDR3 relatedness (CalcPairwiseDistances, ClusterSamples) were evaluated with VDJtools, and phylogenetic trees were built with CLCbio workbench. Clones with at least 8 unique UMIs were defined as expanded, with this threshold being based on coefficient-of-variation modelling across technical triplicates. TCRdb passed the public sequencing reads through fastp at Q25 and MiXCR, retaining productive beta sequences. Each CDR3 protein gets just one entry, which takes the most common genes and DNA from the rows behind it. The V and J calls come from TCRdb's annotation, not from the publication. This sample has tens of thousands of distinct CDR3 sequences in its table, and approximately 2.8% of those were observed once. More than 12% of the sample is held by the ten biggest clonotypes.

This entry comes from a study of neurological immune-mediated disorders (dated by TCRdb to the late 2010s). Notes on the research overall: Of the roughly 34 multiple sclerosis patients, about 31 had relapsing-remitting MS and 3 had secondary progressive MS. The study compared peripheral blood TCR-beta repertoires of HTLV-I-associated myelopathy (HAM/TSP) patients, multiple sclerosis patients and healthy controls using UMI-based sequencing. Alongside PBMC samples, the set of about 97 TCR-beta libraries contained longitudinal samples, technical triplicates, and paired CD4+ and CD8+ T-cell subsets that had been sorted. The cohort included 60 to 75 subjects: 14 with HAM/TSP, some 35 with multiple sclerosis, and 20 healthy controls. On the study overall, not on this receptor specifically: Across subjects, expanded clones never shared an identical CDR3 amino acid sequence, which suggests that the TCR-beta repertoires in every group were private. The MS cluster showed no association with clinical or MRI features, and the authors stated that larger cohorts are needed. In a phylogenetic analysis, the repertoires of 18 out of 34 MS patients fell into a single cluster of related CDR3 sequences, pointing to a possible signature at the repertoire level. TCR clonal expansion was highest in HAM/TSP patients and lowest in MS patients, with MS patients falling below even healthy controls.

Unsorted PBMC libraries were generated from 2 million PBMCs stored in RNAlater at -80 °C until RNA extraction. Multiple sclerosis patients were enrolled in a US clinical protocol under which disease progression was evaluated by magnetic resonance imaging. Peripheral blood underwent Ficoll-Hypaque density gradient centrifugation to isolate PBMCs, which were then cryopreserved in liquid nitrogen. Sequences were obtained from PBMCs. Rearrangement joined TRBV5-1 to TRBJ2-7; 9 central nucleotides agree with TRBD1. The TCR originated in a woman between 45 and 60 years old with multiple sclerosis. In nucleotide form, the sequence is TGCGCCAGCAGCTTGAGATTGGACAGGGGTTCTTACGAGCAGTACTTC. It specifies CASSLRLDRGSYEQYF.